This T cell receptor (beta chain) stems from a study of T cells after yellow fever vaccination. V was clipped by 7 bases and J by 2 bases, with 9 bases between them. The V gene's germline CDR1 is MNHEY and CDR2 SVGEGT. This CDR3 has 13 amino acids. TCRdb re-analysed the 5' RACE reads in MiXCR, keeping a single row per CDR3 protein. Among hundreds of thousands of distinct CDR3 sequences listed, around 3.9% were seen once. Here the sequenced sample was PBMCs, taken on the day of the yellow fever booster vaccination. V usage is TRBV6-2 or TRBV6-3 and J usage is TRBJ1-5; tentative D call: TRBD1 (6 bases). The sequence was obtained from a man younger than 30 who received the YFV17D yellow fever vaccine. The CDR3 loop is CASNTGRNQPQHF. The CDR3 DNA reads TGTGCCAGCAACACAGGGCGCAATCAGCCCCAGCATTTT.